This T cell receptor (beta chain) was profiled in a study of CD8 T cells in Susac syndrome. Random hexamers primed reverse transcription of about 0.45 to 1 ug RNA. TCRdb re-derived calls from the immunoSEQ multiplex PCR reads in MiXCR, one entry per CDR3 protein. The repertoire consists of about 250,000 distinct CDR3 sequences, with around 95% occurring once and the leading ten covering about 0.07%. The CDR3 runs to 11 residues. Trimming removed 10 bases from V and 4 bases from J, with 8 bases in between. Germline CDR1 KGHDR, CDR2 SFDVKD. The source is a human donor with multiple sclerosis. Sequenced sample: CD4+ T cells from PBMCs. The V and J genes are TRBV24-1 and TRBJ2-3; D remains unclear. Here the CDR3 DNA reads TGTGCCACTCAGTTGGCAGATACGCAGTATTTT. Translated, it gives CATQLADTQYF.